This TCR beta chain comes out of a study of T-cell memory formation after mild COVID-19. Across the whole study: Among the donors, TCR clusters were largely specific to each donor. Study results and caveats: Mainly CM and EM harbored the contracting CD4+ clones; mainly EMRA harbored the CD8+ ones. Clones that contracted from day 15 to 85 had balanced CD4/CD8; later expanders were CD4+ biased.

This clonotype was seen many times. Its antigen is still unknown. The TCR alpha and TCR beta cDNA libraries, bearing sample barcodes and UMIs, were generated by 5'RACE using constant-segment primers. Using its own MiXCR run on the 5' RACE reads, TCRdb lists one record per CDR3 protein. The data show approximately 290,000 distinct CDR3 sequences, roughly 15% seen once. The specimen sequenced was PBMCs or a T cell subset sorted from them (not recorded which). This receptor was taken from a man between 18 and 35 years old who had mild COVID-19 (a few samples of this study predate the infection). Cell type and time point are not known.

DNA for the CDR3: TGTGCCAGCTGGCAGCGCTTAGACGACAATGAGCAGTTCTTC. Its protein is CASWQRLDDNEQFF. V is TRBV12-3 or TRBV12-4 and J is TRBJ2-1; no firm D call. V was pared by 8 bases and J by 5 bases, with 16 bases between. The CDR3 spans 14 residues.